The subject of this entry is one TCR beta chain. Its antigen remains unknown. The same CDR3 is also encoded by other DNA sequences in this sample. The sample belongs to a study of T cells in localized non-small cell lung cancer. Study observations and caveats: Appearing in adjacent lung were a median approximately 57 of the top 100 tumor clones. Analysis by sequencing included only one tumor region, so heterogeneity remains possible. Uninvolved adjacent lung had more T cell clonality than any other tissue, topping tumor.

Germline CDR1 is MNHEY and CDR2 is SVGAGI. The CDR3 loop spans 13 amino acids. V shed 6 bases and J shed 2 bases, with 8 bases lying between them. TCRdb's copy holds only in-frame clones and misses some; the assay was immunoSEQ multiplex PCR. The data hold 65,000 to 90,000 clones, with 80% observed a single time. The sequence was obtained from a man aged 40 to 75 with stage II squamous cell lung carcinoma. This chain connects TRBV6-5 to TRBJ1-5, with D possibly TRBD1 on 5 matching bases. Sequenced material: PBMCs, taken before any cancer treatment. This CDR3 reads CASRRDGNQPQHF. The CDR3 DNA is TGTGCCAGCAGAAGGGACGGCAATCAGCCCCAGCATTTT.